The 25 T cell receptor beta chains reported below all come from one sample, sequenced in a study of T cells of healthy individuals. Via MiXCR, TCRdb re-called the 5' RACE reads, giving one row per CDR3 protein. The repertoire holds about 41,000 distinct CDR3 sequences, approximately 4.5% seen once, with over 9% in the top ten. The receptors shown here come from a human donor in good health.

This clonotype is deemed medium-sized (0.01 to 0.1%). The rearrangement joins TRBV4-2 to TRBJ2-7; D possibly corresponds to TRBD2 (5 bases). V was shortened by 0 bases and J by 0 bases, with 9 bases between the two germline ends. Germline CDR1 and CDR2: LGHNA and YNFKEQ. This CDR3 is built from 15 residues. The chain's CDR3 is CASSQDPSSSYEQYF. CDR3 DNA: TGTGCCAGCAGCCAAGATCCTAGCAGCTCCTACGAGCAGTACTTC.

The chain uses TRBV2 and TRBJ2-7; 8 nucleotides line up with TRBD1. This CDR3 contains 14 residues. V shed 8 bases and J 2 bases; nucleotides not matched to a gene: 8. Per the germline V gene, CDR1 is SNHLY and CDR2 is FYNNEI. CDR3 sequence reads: CASHRGQGTYEQYF. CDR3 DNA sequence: TGTGCCAGCCACCGCGGACAGGGCACCTACGAGCAGTACTTC. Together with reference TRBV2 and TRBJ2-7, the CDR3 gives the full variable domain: EPEVTQTPSHQVTQMGQEVILRCVPISNHLYFYWYRQILGQKVEFLVSFYNNEISEKSEIFDDQFSVERPDGSNFTLKIRSTKLEDSAMYFCASHRGQGTYEQYFGPGTRLTVT.

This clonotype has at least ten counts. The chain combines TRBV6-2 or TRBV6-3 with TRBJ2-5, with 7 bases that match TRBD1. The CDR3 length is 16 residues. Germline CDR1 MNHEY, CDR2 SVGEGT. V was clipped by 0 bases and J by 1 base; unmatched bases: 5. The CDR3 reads CASSYSRDSPQETQYF. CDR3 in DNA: TGTGCCAGCAGTTACTCGAGGGACAGCCCCCAAGAGACCCAGTACTTC.

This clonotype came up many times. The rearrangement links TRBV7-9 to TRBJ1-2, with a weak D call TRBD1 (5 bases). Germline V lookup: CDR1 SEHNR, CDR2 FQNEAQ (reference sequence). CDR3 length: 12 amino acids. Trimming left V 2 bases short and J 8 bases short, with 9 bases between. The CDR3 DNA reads TGTGCCAGCAGCTTAAGCGGGGCGGGCTACACCTTC. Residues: CASSLSGAGYTF.

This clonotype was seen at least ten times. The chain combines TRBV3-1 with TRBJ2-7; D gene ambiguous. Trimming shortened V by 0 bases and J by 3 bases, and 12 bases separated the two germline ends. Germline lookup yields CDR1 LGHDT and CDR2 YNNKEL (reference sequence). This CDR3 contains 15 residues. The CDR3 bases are TGTGCCAGCAGCCAAGAGGCCAGTTCTTTCTACGAGCAGTACTTC. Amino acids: CASSQEASSFYEQYF.

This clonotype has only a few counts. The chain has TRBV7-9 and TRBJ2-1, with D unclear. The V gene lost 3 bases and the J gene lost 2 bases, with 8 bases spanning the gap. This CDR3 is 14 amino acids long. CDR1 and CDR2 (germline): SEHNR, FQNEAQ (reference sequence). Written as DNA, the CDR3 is TGTGCCAGCAGCTTCTCTTCGCCCTACAATGAGCAGTTCTTC. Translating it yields CASSFSSPYNEQFF. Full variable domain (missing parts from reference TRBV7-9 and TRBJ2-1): DTGVSQNPRHKITKRGQNVTFRCDPISEHNRLYWYRQTLGQGPEFLTYFQNEAQLEKSRLLSDRFSAERPKGSFSTLEIQRTEQGDSAMYLCASSFSSPYNEQFFGPGTRLTVL.

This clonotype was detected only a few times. The CDR3 DNA reads TGTGCCAGCTCTTTTAAGCAAGGTTCGGGAGATACGCAGTATTTT. Its translation is CASSFKQGSGDTQYF. The chain recombines TRBV6-1 with TRBJ2-3; no firm D call. Deletions cut 8 bases from V and 5 bases from J, with 20 bases between. Germline CDR1 and CDR2: MNHNS and SASEGT. The CDR3 extends over 15 amino acids.

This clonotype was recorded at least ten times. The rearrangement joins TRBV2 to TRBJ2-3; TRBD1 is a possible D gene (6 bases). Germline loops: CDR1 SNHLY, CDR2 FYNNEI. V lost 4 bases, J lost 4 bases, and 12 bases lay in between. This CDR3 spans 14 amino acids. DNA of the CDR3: TGTGCCAGCAGTGGAGGATCAGGGGCAGATACGCAGTATTTT. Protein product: CASSGGSGADTQYF.

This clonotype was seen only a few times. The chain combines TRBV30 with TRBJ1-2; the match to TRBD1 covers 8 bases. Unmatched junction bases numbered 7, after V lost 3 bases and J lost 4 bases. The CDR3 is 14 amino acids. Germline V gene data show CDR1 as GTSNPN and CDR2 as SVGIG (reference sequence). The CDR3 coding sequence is TGTGCCTGGAGCATCGGGGGGACAGGCTATGGCTACACCTTC. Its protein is CAWSIGGTGYGYTF.

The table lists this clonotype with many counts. CDR3 DNA: TGTGCCAGCAACGGTAGAGGGTCTGCCCAGAGCTCCTACAATGAGCAGTTCTTC. Translation gives CASNGRGSAQSSYNEQFF. The rearrangement links TRBV27 to TRBJ2-1; TRBD2 might be the D (5 bases). V lost 7 bases to trimming and J lost 0 bases, with 22 bases between them. The germline CDR1 and CDR2 sequences are MNHEY and SMNVEV (reference sequence). This CDR3 is 18 amino acids long.

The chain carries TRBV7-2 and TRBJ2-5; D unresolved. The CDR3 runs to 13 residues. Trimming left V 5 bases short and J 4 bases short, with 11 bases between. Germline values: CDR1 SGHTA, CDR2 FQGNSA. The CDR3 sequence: CASSPGPPETQYF. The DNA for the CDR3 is TGTGCCAGCAGCCCCGGACCGCCAGAGACCCAGTACTTC. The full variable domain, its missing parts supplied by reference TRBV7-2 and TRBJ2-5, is GAGVSQSPSNKVTEKGKDVELRCDPISGHTALYWYRQSLGQGLEFLIYFQGNSAPDKSGLPSDRFSAERTGGSVSTLTIQRTQQEDSAVYLCASSPGPPETQYFGPGTRLLVL.

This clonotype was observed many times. Here the CDR3 DNA reads TGTGCCAGCAGCGTAAGGGGGGGGCCAGAGACCCAGTACTTC. It is translated as CASSVRGGPETQYF. The V gene is TRBV7-3, the J gene TRBJ2-5; TRBD2 is a possible D gene (7 bases). Germline values: CDR1 SGHTA, CDR2 FQGTGA. The CDR3 covers 14 residues. V gave up 5 bases and J gave up 4 bases, with 14 bases separating them.

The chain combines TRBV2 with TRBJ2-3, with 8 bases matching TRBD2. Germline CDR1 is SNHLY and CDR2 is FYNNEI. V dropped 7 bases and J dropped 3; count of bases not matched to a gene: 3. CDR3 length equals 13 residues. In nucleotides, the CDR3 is TGTGCCAGCAAGGGACTAGAAACAGATACGCAGTATTTT. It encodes CASKGLETDTQYF.

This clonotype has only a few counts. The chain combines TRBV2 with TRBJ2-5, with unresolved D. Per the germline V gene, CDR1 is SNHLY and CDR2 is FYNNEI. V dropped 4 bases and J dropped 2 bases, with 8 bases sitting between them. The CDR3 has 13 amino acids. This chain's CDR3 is CASSVLGQETQYF. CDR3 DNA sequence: TGTGCCAGCAGTGTGCTGGGACAAGAGACCCAGTACTTC.

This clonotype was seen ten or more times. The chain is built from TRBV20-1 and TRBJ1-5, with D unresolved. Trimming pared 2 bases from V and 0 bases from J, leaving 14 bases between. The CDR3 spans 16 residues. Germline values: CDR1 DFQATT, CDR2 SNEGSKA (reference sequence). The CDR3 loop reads CSARPKEIYSNQPQHF. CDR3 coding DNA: TGCAGTGCTAGACCGAAGGAGATCTATAGCAATCAGCCCCAGCATTTT.

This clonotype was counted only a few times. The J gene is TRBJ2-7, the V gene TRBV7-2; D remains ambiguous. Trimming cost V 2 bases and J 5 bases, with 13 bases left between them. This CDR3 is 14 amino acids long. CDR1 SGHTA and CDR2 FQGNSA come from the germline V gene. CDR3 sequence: CASSLNRRVDEQYF. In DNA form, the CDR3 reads TGTGCCAGCAGCTTAAACCGCCGGGTGGACGAGCAGTACTTC.

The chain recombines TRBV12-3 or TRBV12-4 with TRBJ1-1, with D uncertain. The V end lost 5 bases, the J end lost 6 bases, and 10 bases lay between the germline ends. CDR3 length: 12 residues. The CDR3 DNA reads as TGTGCCAGCAGTAACATTGGGGCTGAAGCTTTCTTT. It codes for CASSNIGAEAFF.

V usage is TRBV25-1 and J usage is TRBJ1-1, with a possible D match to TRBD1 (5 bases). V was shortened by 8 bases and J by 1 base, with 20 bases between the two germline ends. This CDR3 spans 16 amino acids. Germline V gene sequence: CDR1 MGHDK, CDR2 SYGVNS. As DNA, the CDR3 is TGTGCCAGCCCATCCAGAACGGGGCAGCCGAACACTGAAGCTTTCTTT. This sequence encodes CASPSRTGQPNTEAFF. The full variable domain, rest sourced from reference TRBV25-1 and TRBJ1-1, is EADIYQTPRYLVIGTGKKITLECSQTMGHDKMYWYQQDPGMELHLIHYSYGVNSTEKGDLSSESTVSRIRTEHFPLTLESARPSHTSQYLCASPSRTGQPNTEAFFGQGTRLTVV.

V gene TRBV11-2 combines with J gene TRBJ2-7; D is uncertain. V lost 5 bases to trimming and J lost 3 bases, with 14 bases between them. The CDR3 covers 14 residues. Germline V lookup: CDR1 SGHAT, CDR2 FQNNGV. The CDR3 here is CASSVNDPGYEQYF. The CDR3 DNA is TGTGCCAGCAGCGTAAATGACCCGGGCTACGAGCAGTACTTC.

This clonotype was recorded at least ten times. CDR3 sequence (DNA): TGTGCCAGCAGCTTAGACAATGTAGGAGCTTTCTTT. Translation: CASSLDNVGAFF. The chain is built from TRBV7-9 and TRBJ1-1; D call uncertain. The V gene's germline CDR1 is SEHNR and CDR2 FQNEAQ (reference sequence). The CDR3 extends over 12 amino acids. Trimming shortened V by 1 base and J by 10 bases, and 10 bases separated the two germline ends.

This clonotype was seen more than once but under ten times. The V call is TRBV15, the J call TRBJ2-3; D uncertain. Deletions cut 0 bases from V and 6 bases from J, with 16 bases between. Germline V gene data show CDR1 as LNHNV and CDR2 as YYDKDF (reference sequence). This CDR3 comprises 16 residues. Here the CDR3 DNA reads TGTGCCACCAGCAGAGAAAACCACCCACCATTGGATACGCAGTATTTT. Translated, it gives CATSRENHPPLDTQYF. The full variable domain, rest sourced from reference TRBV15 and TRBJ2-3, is DAMVIQNPRYQVTQFGKPVTLSCSQTLNHNVMYWYQQKSSQAPKLLFHYYDKDFNNEADTPDNFQSRRPNTSFCFLDIRSPGLGDTAMYLCATSRENHPPLDTQYFGPGTRLTVL.

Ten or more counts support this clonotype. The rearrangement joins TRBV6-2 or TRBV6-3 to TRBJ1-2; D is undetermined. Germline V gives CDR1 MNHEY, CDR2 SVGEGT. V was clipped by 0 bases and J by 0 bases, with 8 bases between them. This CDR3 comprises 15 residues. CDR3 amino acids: CASSYSTETNYGYTF. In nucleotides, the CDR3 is TGTGCCAGCAGTTACTCGACTGAAACTAACTATGGCTACACCTTC.

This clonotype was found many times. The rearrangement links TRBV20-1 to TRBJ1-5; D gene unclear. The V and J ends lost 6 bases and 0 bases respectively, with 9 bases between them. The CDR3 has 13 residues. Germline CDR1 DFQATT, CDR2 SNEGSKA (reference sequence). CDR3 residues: CSANSNSNQPQHF. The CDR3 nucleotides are TGCAGTGCCAATTCCAATAGCAATCAGCCCCAGCATTTT.

CDR3 in DNA: TGCGCCAGCAGTCGGGGACACAGTTCAGACGAGACCCAGTACTTC. Amino acid sequence: CASSRGHSSDETQYF. This chain connects TRBV23-1 to TRBJ2-5; possibly TRBD1 for D (6 bases). TRBV23-1 is marked as an open reading frame, function uncertain. V lost 4 bases to trimming and J lost 5 bases, with 17 bases between them. This CDR3 spans 15 amino acids.

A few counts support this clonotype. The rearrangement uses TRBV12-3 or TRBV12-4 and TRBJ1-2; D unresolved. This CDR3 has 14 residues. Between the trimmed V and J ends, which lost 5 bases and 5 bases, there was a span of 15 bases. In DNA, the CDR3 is TGTGCCAGCAGTCTCCCTAGGGCCCTTTATGGCTACACCTTC. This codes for CASSLPRALYGYTF.